This T cell receptor (beta chain) came from a study of vaccination and CD4 T cells after COVID-19. The CDR3 extends over 15 amino acids. Germline V gene data show CDR1 as SGHTA and CDR2 as FQGTGA. The V end lost 5 bases, the J end lost 4 bases, and 14 bases lay between the germline ends. This clonotype was counted only a few times. The antigen remains undetermined. Sequencing of cultured CD4+ T cell DNA used the Oncomine TCR Beta short-read assay. After culture, CD4+ T cells served as the source for genomic DNA extraction. TCRdb independently ran MiXCR on the PCR reads; one entry per CDR3 protein. The sample consists of fewer than 9,500 distinct CDR3 sequences, under 40% of them appearing once. Specified treatment: roughly 10-day PBMC culture with coronavirus spike peptide pools or control peptides (ViraFEST assay). Pre-COVID-19 pandemic sampling (2011-2018) yielded the unexposed donor's CD4+ T cells. Each well held roughly 2 million PBMCs in IL-2 (roughly 10 IU/ml) medium with 10 ug/ml peptide pools.

The chain links TRBV7-3 to TRBJ2-2, with D perhaps TRBD1 or TRBD2 (5 bases each). The source material was CD4+ T cells from blood, cultured in vitro. The TCR was taken from a human donor in good health. CDR3 in amino acids: CASSPGRSPTGELFF. DNA of the CDR3: TGTGCCAGCAGCCCGGGGCGTAGCCCCACCGGGGAGCTGTTTTTT.